Reported below is one T cell receptor (beta chain). Its antigen is still unknown. The sample comes from a study of T cell responses to AZD1222 COVID-19 vaccine. The V and J ends lost 0 bases and 0 bases respectively, with 10 bases between them. The germline V gene encodes CDR1 SGHDT and CDR2 YYEEEE. The CDR3 is made up of 16 amino acids. Profiled with immunoSEQ multiplex PCR; TCRdb holds only in-frame clones, not every one. The repertoire consists of over 100,000 clones, with roughly 90% occurring once and the leading ten covering around 2.6%. It was second doses at about 4 or about 12 weeks that were pooled. Findings and caveats of the study: Elevations in Spike-specific TCR breadth and depth followed administration of two AZD1222 doses.

The source of this sequence is an adult who received the AZD1222 COVID-19 vaccine. The rearrangement uses TRBV5-6 and TRBJ1-5, with D possibly being TRBD1 (6 bases). The sample here was peripheral blood, taken 28 days after the second AZD1222 dose. The DNA for the CDR3 is TGTGCCAGCAGCTTGGGGACAGATTATAGCAATCAGCCCCAGCATTTT. This sequence encodes CASSLGTDYSNQPQHF.